The 19 T cell receptor beta chains below were found in one sample sequenced in a study of CD8 T cells in ankylosing spondylitis (dated by TCRdb to the late 2010s). Results and caveats for the whole study, not just this receptor: Blood from ankylosing spondylitis patients appeared to be characterized by a TCR beta motif composed of several highly homologous amino acid variants.

Which antigens these TCRs recognize remains unknown. To prepare the library, 5' RACE was applied. The sample was run on an Illumina HiSeq 2500. The public reads were quality trimmed at Q25 with fastp and then assembled into clones with MiXCR by TCRdb, keeping productive beta chains. Each record represents a unique CDR3 protein, reported with the most common genes and DNA among its rows. The sample yields a few hundred thousand distinct CDR3 sequences; approximately 20% were counted once. The top ten hold 16% of the sample. Sequencing was done on a sample of blood, either unsorted or a sorted T cell fraction (not recorded which). Receptors were obtained from a male donor with ankylosing spondylitis.

The chain has TRBV11-1 and TRBJ2-4; the D is unclear. The CDR3 is made up of 13 amino acids. V was trimmed by 0 bases and J by 9 bases, leaving 9 bases between them. Germline CDR1 SGHAT, CDR2 FQDESV (reference sequence). The CDR3 spells CASSLALTGIQYF. CDR3 in DNA: TGTGCCAGCAGCTTAGCGCTAACCGGCATTCAGTACTTC.

The table lists this clonotype with a few counts. CDR3 DNA sequence: TGTGCCAGCAGTTCTTACTCTCTGGGTTGGCTCGGGCGAGATGAGCAGTTCTTC. As protein: CASSSYSLGWLGRDEQFF. The genes are TRBV6-5 and TRBJ2-1, with D unresolved. CDR1 MNHEY and CDR2 SVGAGI come from the germline V gene. Trimming took 4 bases from V and 8 from J, leaving 27 bases between them. The CDR3 consists of 18 residues.

V gene TRBV20-1 combines with J gene TRBJ2-7, with D possibly matching TRBD1 (6 bases). Germline-derived CDR1 and CDR2 are DFQATT and SNEGSKA (reference sequence). CDR3 length: 15 amino acids. V lost 3 bases to trimming and J lost 0 bases, with 15 bases between them. CDR3 in DNA: TGCAGTGCTAGCCCTTACTACAGGGACTCCTACGAGCAGTACTTC. It translates to CSASPYYRDSYEQYF.

This clonotype was counted ten times or more. The J gene is TRBJ2-7, the V gene TRBV20-1; D possibly uses TRBD1 or TRBD2 (5 bases each). The germline V gene has CDR1 DFQATT and CDR2 SNEGSKA (reference sequence). This CDR3 contains 11 residues. V was pared by 2 bases and J by 5 bases, with 7 bases between. This CDR3 reads CSARQGDEQYF. The CDR3 DNA sequence: TGCAGTGCTAGACAGGGAGACGAGCAGTACTTC.

This chain joins TRBV5-1 and TRBJ2-5, with 8 bases identical to TRBD2. Germline lookup yields CDR1 SGHRS and CDR2 YFSETQ. This CDR3 is built from 15 residues. Trimming took 2 bases from V and 2 from J; bases not matched to a gene: 5. In nucleotides, the CDR3 is TGCGCCAGCAGCTTTTTGACTAGCGCTCAAGAGACCCAGTACTTC. Its protein is CASSFLTSAQETQYF.

The chain uses TRBV4-2 and TRBJ1-4, with 9 bases that match TRBD1. J lost 10 bases, V lost 0 bases, and 9 bases had no gene match. Germline CDR1 LGHNA, CDR2 YNFKEQ. The CDR3 totals 16 residues. The CDR3 here is CASSQDRGTGKGKLFF. CDR3 coding DNA: TGTGCCAGCAGCCAAGATCGGGGGACAGGGAAAGGAAAACTGTTTTTT.

The chain joins TRBV20-1 to TRBJ1-1; D gene ambiguous. Germline CDR1 reads DFQATT; CDR2 reads SNEGSKA (reference sequence). The CDR3 is 14 residues long. Trimming took off 0 bases at V and 6 bases at J, with 14 bases between the two ends. The CDR3: CSARDRLKVAEAFF. The DNA for the CDR3 is TGCAGTGCTAGAGATCGACTAAAGGTCGCTGAAGCTTTCTTT.

The gene calls are TRBV7-2 and TRBJ2-1, with TRBD2 matching 8 bases. In germline, CDR1 is SGHTA, CDR2 FQGNSA. The CDR3 runs to 13 residues. Here the CDR3 reads CASGRAGHNEQFF. The CDR3 coding sequence is TGTGCTTCCGGGAGGGCCGGCCACAATGAGCAGTTCTTC.

In its sample, this clonotype was seen a few times. The V call is TRBV20-1, the J call TRBJ1-4; 7 positions agree with TRBD1. The V and J ends lost 5 bases and 8 bases, in that order; junction bases with no gene match: 8. Germline loops: CDR1 DFQATT, CDR2 SNEGSKA (reference sequence). The CDR3 extends over 13 amino acids. In DNA, the CDR3 is TGCAGTGCTCTGAGGGGGCTCGACGAAAAACTGTTTTTT. It translates to CSALRGLDEKLFF.

This sequence joins TRBV5-1 and TRBJ2-7; TRBD2 agrees at 7 bases. The V and J ends lost 0 bases and 6 bases, in that order; junction bases with no gene match: 12. Germline CDR1 is SGHRS and CDR2 is YFSETQ. The CDR3 sequence is 16 residues long. CDR3 in DNA: TGCGCCAGCAGCTTGGATACTCAGACTAGCATGGGCGAGCAGTACTTC. Its translation: CASSLDTQTSMGEQYF.

The V gene is TRBV9, the J gene TRBJ2-3; D may be TRBD1 (6 bases). The CDR3 runs to 15 residues. CDR1 and CDR2 (germline): SGDLS, YYNGEE. Trimming removed 4 bases at V and 2 bases at J, with 14 bases between. For the CDR3, the DNA is TGTGCCAGCAGCCCTACAGGGCTTTCCACAGATACGCAGTATTTT. Translating it yields CASSPTGLSTDTQYF.

In its sample, this clonotype was seen a few times. J is TRBJ2-1 and V is TRBV29-1; D is undetermined. V shed 3 bases and J shed 0 bases, with 6 bases lying between them. The CDR3 extends over 13 amino acids. Germline V lookup: CDR1 SQVTM, CDR2 ANQGSEA. The CDR3 loop is CSVDVGSYNEQFF. In nucleotides, the CDR3 is TGCAGCGTTGACGTGGGCTCCTACAATGAGCAGTTCTTC.

V gene TRBV3-1 combines with J gene TRBJ1-1; 8 nucleotides match TRBD1. Germline assignment: CDR1 LGHDT and CDR2 YNNKEL (reference sequence). V lost 6 bases, J lost 5 bases, and 2 bases stayed unmatched. The CDR3 consists of 12 residues. DNA of the CDR3: TGTGCCAGCAGGGGGACAGGAACTGAAGCTTTCTTT. Protein sequence: CASRGTGTEAFF. The full variable domain, in which reference TRBV3-1 and TRBJ1-1 provide the parts outside the CDR3, is DTAVSQTPKYLVTQMGNDKSIKCEQNLGHDTMYWYKQDSKKFLKIMFSYNNKELIINETVPNRFSPKSPDKAHLNLHINSLELGDSAVYFCASRGTGTEAFFGQGTRLTVV.

The genes are TRBV29-1 and TRBJ1-5, with a tentative D call TRBD1 (6 bases). Germline CDR1 reads SQVTM; CDR2 reads ANQGSEA. This CDR3 region has 12 residues. Trimming cost V 6 bases and J 5 bases, with 11 bases left between them. The CDR3 DNA follows: TGCAGCGTGCGGGACACTCATCAGCCCCAGCATTTT. It yields the protein CSVRDTHQPQHF.

This clonotype was seen a handful of times. The J gene is TRBJ2-5, the V gene TRBV20-1; TRBD1 agrees at 8 bases. The germline V gene has CDR1 DFQATT and CDR2 SNEGSKA (reference sequence). This CDR3 has 14 residues. V gave up 4 bases and J gave up 5 bases; unmatched junction bases: 9. The CDR3 spells CSAIGQGRWETQYF. DNA for the CDR3: TGCAGTGCTATAGGACAGGGTCGTTGGGAGACCCAGTACTTC.

This chain links TRBV6-1 with TRBJ1-1; tentative D call: TRBD1 (5 bases). This CDR3 has 15 amino acids. Germline V gene data show CDR1 as MNHNS and CDR2 as SASEGT. The germline V and J ends were trimmed by 2 bases and 4 bases, with 14 bases remaining between them. Written as DNA, the CDR3 is TGTGCCAGCAGTGAAACCGCCAGGGCGGGCACTGAAGCTTTCTTT. It is translated as CASSETARAGTEAFF.

This clonotype was found many times. The chain combines TRBV20-1 with TRBJ2-7; 8 bases are a match to TRBD2. Germline V gene data show CDR1 as DFQATT and CDR2 as SNEGSKA (reference sequence). The CDR3 covers 13 residues. The V segment lost 6 bases and the J segment 5 bases; nucleotides outside the gene matches: 9. The CDR3 nucleotides are TGCAGTGCGTTGGCTAGCGGGTGGAACGAGCAGTACTTC. Translating gives CSALASGWNEQYF.

This clonotype was seen ten or more times. The rearrangement links TRBV4-2 to TRBJ2-1; 13 bases are shared with TRBD2. This CDR3 comprises 18 residues. CDR1 is LGHNA and CDR2 is YNFKEQ in the germline V gene. V gave up 5 bases and J gave up 2 bases; unmatched junction bases: 9. Here the CDR3 reads CASSSPGLAGRTYNEQFF. In nucleotides, the CDR3 is TGTGCCAGCAGCTCCCCGGGACTAGCGGGACGTACCTACAATGAGCAGTTCTTC.

This clonotype turned up a few times. V is TRBV5-8 and J is TRBJ2-2, with unresolved D. V was cut by 5 bases and J by 1 base, with 18 bases left in between. The CDR3 spans 17 residues. Germline lookup yields CDR1 SGHTS and CDR2 YDEGEE. The CDR3 region is CASSRFKGVLNTGELFF. CDR3 sequence (DNA): TGTGCCAGCAGTCGCTTTAAGGGCGTTTTGAACACCGGGGAGCTGTTTTTT.